This TCR beta chain appears in the sequencing data of a study of blood T cell repertoires in COVID-19. Looking at the study overall: Sites in the United States, Italy and Spain provided acute and convalescent COVID-19 samples. In each case, the material was cDNA or gDNA derived from T cells, B-cell-depleted T cells, or PBMCs.

TCRdb keeps only in-frame clones here, not all; method: immunoSEQ multiplex PCR. The sample contains some 290,000 clones, around nine tenths of which appear only once. CDR3 size: 14 residues. The ends were cut back, 3 bases at V and 2 bases at J, with 10 bases in the middle. Germline V gene sequence: CDR1 SGHNT, CDR2 YYREEE (reference sequence). Followed over time, Seattle patients had been enrolled while infection was active. The sequenced material came from peripheral blood. The V call is TRBV5-4, the J call TRBJ2-3, with D maybe TRBD2 (5 bases). The sequence was obtained from a woman aged 25 to 39 with COVID-19, enrolled during active disease. The CDR3 bases are TGTGCCAGCAGCTCAGAGCGGATCACAGATACGCAGTATTTT. Protein: CASSSERITDTQYF.